The 29 T cell receptor beta chains below were found in one sample sequenced in a study of T cells in Graves' hyperthyroidism and ophthalmopathy (dated by TCRdb to between 2018 and 2020). The library was obtained by multiplex PCR. Sequenced using an Illumina HiSeq 2000. Amplification of TCR beta CDR3 regions was carried out from RNA transcripts. The TCR CDR3 was subjected to a first round of RT-PCR using the HTBI primer set and the Qiagen OneStep RT-PCR kit. The raw public reads went through TCRdb reprocessing: fastp at Q25, MiXCR clone calling, in-frame beta chains kept. Rows matching on CDR3 protein sequence are summarized as one entry with the most common DNA and genes. Here the sample has about 350,000 distinct CDR3 sequences; 14% occur a single time. Of the sample, 20% to 25% is held by the ten largest clones. The sequencing sample was made of blood. The origin of the receptors is a woman aged 25-40 years with Graves' hyperthyroidism.

This clonotype has a handful of counts. The chain couples TRBV7-3 to TRBJ2-1; TRBD2 aligns across 12 bases. CDR3 length: 15 residues. Germline V gives CDR1 SGHTA, CDR2 FQGTGA. The J segment lost 9 bases and the V segment lost 4 bases, leaving 7 bases of the junction unmatched. The CDR3 reads CASSSPSTSGSEQFF. CDR3 nucleotides: TGTGCCAGCAGCTCCCCCTCGACTAGCGGGAGTGAGCAGTTCTTC.

In this sample, this clonotype turned up many times. The chain joins TRBV11-2 to TRBJ2-4; D is ambiguous. The CDR3 is made up of 15 amino acids. CDR1 is SGHAT, CDR2 FQNNGV, per germline. V lost 2 bases and J lost 1, with 9 bases in between. The CDR3 coding sequence is TGTGCCAGCAGCTTACGGATGACGGCCAAAAACATTCAGTACTTC. Residues: CASSLRMTAKNIQYF.

The sample holds many counts of this clonotype. The chain recombines TRBV28 with TRBJ1-1; D gene uncertain. This CDR3 has 12 residues. In germline, CDR1 is MDHEN, CDR2 SYDVKM. V lost 5 bases and J 1 base, leaving 5 bases between the germline ends. As DNA, the CDR3 is TGTGCCAGCAGTACGGGGAACACTGAAGCTTTCTTT. Protein sequence: CASSTGNTEAFF.

J is TRBJ1-2 and V is TRBV7-8; TRBD1 might be the D (5 bases). The germline V gene has CDR1 SGHVS and CDR2 FQNEAQ. The CDR3 runs 14 residues. Trimming pared 4 bases from V and 4 bases from J, leaving 13 bases between. In nucleotides, the CDR3 is TGTGCCAGCAGCTCCTCCGGGACGGCCTATGGCTACACCTTC. As protein: CASSSSGTAYGYTF.

This clonotype came up many times. The genes are TRBV20-1 and TRBJ2-3; D not certain. V gave up 3 bases and J gave up 3 bases, with 7 bases separating them. The CDR3 contains 12 residues. Looked up from germline, CDR1 is DFQATT and CDR2 is SNEGSKA (reference sequence). Written as DNA, the CDR3 is TGCAGTGCTAGCCGGAGTACAGATACGCAGTATTTT. It translates to CSASRSTDTQYF.

This clonotype showed up many times. V and J are TRBV20-1 and TRBJ2-1; a weak D match, TRBD1 (5 bases). CDR1 is DFQATT and CDR2 is SNEGSKA in the germline V gene (reference sequence). V lost 0 bases and J lost 9, with 9 bases in between. This CDR3 comprises 12 residues. Here the CDR3 reads CSARDLGVEQFF. Written as DNA, the CDR3 is TGCAGTGCTAGAGATTTAGGGGTTGAGCAGTTCTTC.

This rearrangement joins TRBV24-1 to TRBJ2-1; D uncertain. The CDR3 runs 13 residues. The V gene's germline CDR1 is KGHDR and CDR2 SFDVKD. V was clipped by 7 bases and J by 7 bases, with 13 bases between them. In DNA, the CDR3 is TGTGCCACCAGCCCCGGACGGATGAATGAGCAGTTCTTC. Protein: CATSPGRMNEQFF.

The CDR3, as DNA: TGTGCCAGCAGTACCGGGACAGGGATGTCCTACGAGCAGTACTTC. Its translation is CASSTGTGMSYEQYF. The rearrangement links TRBV28 to TRBJ2-7, with 9 bases matching TRBD1. Germline assignment: CDR1 MDHEN and CDR2 SYDVKM. This CDR3 comprises 15 residues. With 5 bases clipped from V and 1 base from J, the junction kept 6 bases outside the gene matches.

The rearrangement uses TRBV27 and TRBJ2-7, with 11 nucleotides matching TRBD2. Germline V gene lookup returns CDR1 MNHEY and CDR2 SMNVEV (reference sequence). The CDR3 loop spans 17 amino acids. V was clipped by 0 bases and J by 5 bases; unmatched bases: 9. DNA of the CDR3: TGTGCCAGCAGTTTATCGGCTAGCGGGGGGATATTCGACGAGCAGTACTTC. As protein: CASSLSASGGIFDEQYF.

This rearrangement joins TRBV6-1 to TRBJ2-2; 8 bases are a match to TRBD2. The CDR3 covers 15 residues. Unmatched junction bases numbered 8, after V lost 5 bases and J lost 6 bases. Germline CDR1 MNHNS, CDR2 SASEGT. This CDR3 is CASSRAGVAAGELFF. CDR3 nucleotides: TGTGCCAGCAGTAGAGCGGGAGTAGCGGCCGGGGAGCTGTTTTTT.

This rearrangement joins TRBV5-1 to TRBJ2-2, with D possibly being TRBD1 (6 bases). CDR3 size: 14 residues. The germline V gene encodes CDR1 SGHRS and CDR2 YFSETQ. Trimming stripped 4 bases from V and 8 bases from J, with 15 bases between. CDR3 nucleotides: TGCGCCAGCAGCGAGACTCAGGGGTTGGGGGAGCTGTTTTTT. This sequence encodes CASSETQGLGELFF.

The chain links TRBV12-3 or TRBV12-4 to TRBJ1-5; 7 nucleotides align to TRBD1. This CDR3 is 12 amino acids long. Unmatched junction bases numbered 7, after V lost 9 bases and J lost 8 bases. The CDR3 DNA reads as TGTGCCAGAAAGACAGGGAGGGAGCCCCAGCATTTT. Amino acids: CARKTGREPQHF.

This clonotype was seen only a few times. The chain uses TRBV24-1 and TRBJ1-1; D not resolved. This CDR3 has 13 amino acids. The germline V gene has CDR1 KGHDR and CDR2 SFDVKD. The V end lost 5 bases, the J end lost 7 bases, and 13 bases lay between the germline ends. The CDR3, as DNA: TGTGCCACCAGTGGACGTCCCGGGAGTGAAGCTTTCTTT. It is translated as CATSGRPGSEAFF.

This clonotype was counted many times. The CDR3 coding sequence is TGTGCCAGCAGCTTGCGGGTAGAGACCCAGTACTTC. As protein: CASSLRVETQYF. This chain uses TRBV5-6 with TRBJ2-5; D remains ambiguous. The germline V gene has CDR1 SGHDT and CDR2 YYEEEE. The CDR3 contains 12 residues. Trimming took off 1 base at V and 4 bases at J, with 5 bases between the two ends.

The chain has TRBV3-1 and TRBJ2-5; 12 bases match TRBD2. Germline lookup yields CDR1 LGHDT and CDR2 YNNKEL (reference sequence). This CDR3 is built from 17 residues. V lost 0 bases, J lost 6 bases, and 8 bases stayed unmatched. CDR3 DNA: TGTGCCAGCAGCCAAGATGGGACTAGCGGGTACCCCCAGACCCAGTACTTC. Translation: CASSQDGTSGYPQTQYF.

This clonotype was observed at least ten times. The gene calls are TRBV5-1 and TRBJ1-6; D is possibly TRBD1 (5 bases). V lost 3 bases to trimming and J lost 7 bases, with 11 bases between them. CDR1 and CDR2 (germline): SGHRS, YFSETQ. This CDR3 contains 14 residues. The CDR3 DNA is TGCGCCAGCAGCTCGGGGGAGAGGAATTCACCCCTCCACTTT. It is translated as CASSSGERNSPLHF.

The J gene is TRBJ2-7, the V gene TRBV4-3; D is perhaps TRBD2 (6 bases). V lost 0 bases, J lost 2 bases, and 11 bases lay in between. The germline V gene has CDR1 LGHNA and CDR2 YSLEER. This CDR3 has 15 residues. CDR3 DNA sequence: TGCGCCAGCAGCCAAGAACGGACGGGGGCCTACGAGCAGTACTTC. Protein: CASSQERTGAYEQYF.

The gene calls are TRBV27 and TRBJ2-1; 8 nucleotides match TRBD2. From germline, CDR1 is MNHEY and CDR2 SMNVEV (reference sequence). V lost 1 base, J lost 5 bases, and 7 bases stayed unmatched. The CDR3 covers 16 residues. Written as DNA, the CDR3 is TGTGCCAGCAGTTTATTAGGTGGTAGCGGGAACAATGAGCAGTTCTTC. This codes for CASSLLGGSGNNEQFF.

This clonotype was detected a few times. One junction end disagrees with the germline gene, perhaps due to a read error. This chain connects TRBV12-3 or TRBV12-4 to TRBJ2-5; TRBD2 agrees at 9 bases. This CDR3 is built from 13 residues. The CDR3 DNA reads TGTGCCAGCAAAGCTAGCGGGACAGAGGCCCAGTACTTC. This encodes CASKASGTEAQYF.

The V and J genes are TRBV28 and TRBJ2-3, with no clear D. CDR1 and CDR2 from the germline V gene are MDHEN and SYDVKM. Trimming took 8 bases from V and 2 from J, leaving 14 bases between them. The CDR3 runs to 14 residues. CDR3 amino acids: CASASGAPTDTQYF. In nucleotides, the CDR3 is TGTGCCAGCGCTTCCGGAGCCCCCACAGATACGCAGTATTTT.

This clonotype was seen repeatedly, ten times or more. The V gene is TRBV7-2, the J gene TRBJ2-5; 10 bases agree with TRBD2. The junction had 19 bases not matched to a gene; V was cut back by 4 bases and J by 11 bases. Germline V lookup: CDR1 SGHTA, CDR2 FQGNSA. The CDR3 is 17 amino acids. Written as DNA, the CDR3 is TGTGCCAGCAGCTCCCTAGAGGTCTCTAGCGGGAGCGGTTTGCAGTACTTC. It translates to CASSSLEVSSGSGLQYF.

The V gene is TRBV5-6, the J gene TRBJ2-7, with D perhaps TRBD2 (5 bases). Germline CDR1 SGHDT, CDR2 YYEEEE. This CDR3 is built from 12 residues. The ends were cut back, 3 bases at V and 7 bases at J, with 11 bases in the middle. The CDR3 spells CASSSDWEEQYF. CDR3 bases: TGTGCCAGCAGCTCAGACTGGGAGGAGCAGTACTTC.

The chain carries TRBV11-2 and TRBJ2-1; 13 bases match TRBD2. The trim removed 3 bases at V and 8 bases at J, leaving 4 bases unmatched. CDR3 length: 15 amino acids. Germline CDR1 is SGHAT and CDR2 is FQNNGV. CDR3 DNA sequence: TGTGCCAGCAGCTTTGGGACTAGCGGGATCTATGAGCAGTTCTTC. Its protein product is CASSFGTSGIYEQFF.

In its sample, this clonotype was seen a few times. The J gene is TRBJ1-4, the V gene TRBV2, with a possible D match to TRBD1 (5 bases). Trimming removed 4 bases at V and 8 bases at J, with 17 bases between. The V gene's germline CDR1 is SNHLY and CDR2 FYNNEI. This CDR3 contains 15 residues. DNA for the CDR3: TGTGCCAGCAGTGGGGAGGACACCTTGGAGGAAAAACTGTTTTTT. Its translation is CASSGEDTLEEKLFF.

This clonotype was recorded a few times. V usage is TRBV20-1 and J usage is TRBJ2-2, with D tentatively TRBD1 or TRBD2 (5 bases each). V was trimmed by 5 bases and J by 14 bases, leaving 15 bases between them. This CDR3 is built from 11 residues. Germline V CDR1 and CDR2: DFQATT, SNEGSKA (reference sequence). CDR3 bases: TGCAGTGCTCCTCGGGGCCCCGATCTGTTTTTT. It specifies CSAPRGPDLFF.

The V and J genes are TRBV4-3 and TRBJ2-7; D is perhaps TRBD2 (5 bases). The CDR3 consists of 15 residues. V was cut by 0 bases and J by 0 bases, with 9 bases left in between. CDR1 is LGHNA, CDR2 YSLEER, per germline. CDR3 protein: CASSQDGESSYEQYF. Here the CDR3 DNA reads TGCGCCAGCAGCCAAGACGGGGAGAGCTCCTACGAGCAGTACTTC.

V and J are TRBV14 and TRBJ1-1, with a tentative D call TRBD1 (5 bases). Germline V lookup: CDR1 SGHDN, CDR2 FVKESK. The CDR3 length is 15 residues. V lost 4 bases and J lost 8, with 20 bases in between. This chain's CDR3 is CASSPLQTGTAEAFF. For the CDR3, the DNA is TGTGCCAGCAGCCCGCTCCAAACCGGGACCGCCGAAGCTTTCTTT.

In its sample, this clonotype was seen many times. The rearrangement links TRBV5-1 to TRBJ2-7; TRBD1 might be the D (6 bases). Per the germline V gene, CDR1 is SGHRS and CDR2 is YFSETQ. The CDR3 length is 15 residues. V was pared by 0 bases and J by 3 bases, with 13 bases between. CDR3 nucleotides: TGCGCCAGCAGCTTGGAACAGGGCAAGCTCTACGAGCAGTACTTC. Protein: CASSLEQGKLYEQYF. Filled out from reference TRBV5-1 and TRBJ2-7, the complete variable domain reads KAGVTQTPRYLIKTRGQQVTLSCSPISGHRSVSWYQQTPGQGLQFLFEYFSETQRNKGNFPGRFSGRQFSNSRSEMNVSTLELGDSALYLCASSLEQGKLYEQYFGPGTRLTVT.

This clonotype has a handful of counts. This chain joins TRBV28 and TRBJ1-2; D remains ambiguous. Germline lookup yields CDR1 MDHEN and CDR2 SYDVKM. V was cut by 5 bases and J by 4 bases, with 5 bases left in between. There are 11 residues in the CDR3. The CDR3 DNA is TGTGCCAGCAGTCCCGGCTATGGCTACACCTTC. This gives the protein CASSPGYGYTF.